The next 30 T cell receptor beta chains were all read from a single sample in a study of early T cells in non-severe SARS-CoV-2 infection. Each CDR3 protein is one row after TCRdb ran MiXCR on the 5' RACE reads. The table has 27,000 or so distinct CDR3 sequences, 6% to 7% seen once. Sequencing used whole blood. The receptor source for this set is an adult who was a healthcare worker with PCR-confirmed SARS-CoV-2 infection or an uninfected control (not recorded which).

This clonotype was recorded a few times. The V and J genes are TRBV12-3 or TRBV12-4 and TRBJ1-6; TRBD1 aligns across 9 bases. V gave up 2 bases and J gave up 7 bases; unmatched junction bases: 3. The CDR3 spans 15 residues. CDR3 sequence (DNA): TGTGCCAGCAGTTTAACCGGGACAGGGAATTCACCCCTCCACTTT. Encoded protein: CASSLTGTGNSPLHF.

This clonotype was detected many times. The chain recombines TRBV20-1 with TRBJ2-7; no reliable D call. V lost 3 bases and J 3 bases, leaving 6 bases between the germline ends. This CDR3 has 11 amino acids. Germline lookup yields CDR1 DFQATT and CDR2 SNEGSKA (reference sequence). The CDR3 loop is CSASVGYEQYF. In nucleotides, the CDR3 is TGCAGTGCTAGCGTGGGCTACGAGCAGTACTTC.

This chain uses TRBV10-3 with TRBJ2-6, with D hard to call. Looked up from germline, CDR1 is ENHRY and CDR2 is SYGVKD. This CDR3 comprises 15 residues. V shed 2 bases and J shed 1 base, with 6 bases lying between them. The CDR3 reads CAISERESGANVLTF. In DNA, the CDR3 is TGTGCCATCAGTGAGAGGGAATCTGGGGCCAACGTCCTGACTTTC.

Many counts were recorded for this clonotype. V and J are TRBV18 and TRBJ2-1; possibly TRBD1 or TRBD2 for D (6 bases each). This CDR3 region has 17 residues. The ends were cut back, 0 bases at V and 7 bases at J, with 19 bases in the middle. CDR1 KGHSH and CDR2 LQKENI come from the germline V gene. For the CDR3, the DNA is TGTGCCAGCTCACCACCGGTCCGGGGGCCAATCGGGAATGAGCAGTTCTTC. Translated: CASSPPVRGPIGNEQFF.

The chain joins TRBV28 to TRBJ1-5; D is uncertain. The V gene's germline CDR1 is MDHEN and CDR2 SYDVKM. The CDR3 has 13 amino acids. V was clipped by 4 bases and J by 7 bases, with 11 bases between them. Written as DNA, the CDR3 is TGTGCCAGCAGTTCCCAAGCTGCGCAGCCCCAGCATTTT. Its translation: CASSSQAAQPQHF.

The chain combines TRBV12-5 with TRBJ2-2; 8 nucleotides line up with TRBD1. Per germline, CDR1 LGHNT and CDR2 FRNRAP. Trimming took 5 bases from V and 4 from J; bases not matched to a gene: 6. This CDR3 has 15 amino acids. The CDR3, as DNA: TGTGCTAGTGGTGGACAGGGTAGGAGCACCGGGGAGCTGTTTTTT. It translates to CASGGQGRSTGELFF. Full variable domain (remainder filled in from reference TRBV12-5 and TRBJ2-2): DARVTQTPRHKVTEMGQEVTMRCQPILGHNTVFWYRQTMMQGLELLAYFRNRAPLDDSGMPKDRFSAEMPDATLATLKIQPSEPRDSAVYFCASGGQGRSTGELFFGEGSRLTVL.

There are many counts of this clonotype. The CDR3 loop reads CASRPTQTQETQYF. For the CDR3, the DNA is TGTGCCAGCAGACCGACTCAAACACAAGAGACCCAGTACTTC. This chain connects TRBV6-1 to TRBJ2-5; D uncertain. The V gene lost 6 bases and the J gene lost 2 bases, with 13 bases spanning the gap. Looked up from germline, CDR1 is MNHNS and CDR2 is SASEGT. This CDR3 is 14 amino acids long.

The table lists this clonotype with a few counts. V and J are TRBV9 and TRBJ2-5; possibly TRBD1 for D (6 bases). Germline V gene lookup returns CDR1 SGDLS and CDR2 YYNGEE. Deletions cut 1 base from V and 0 bases from J, with 10 bases between. The CDR3 totals 15 residues. The CDR3: CASSVQGSNQETQYF. CDR3 DNA: TGTGCCAGCAGCGTACAGGGGTCCAACCAAGAGACCCAGTACTTC.

This clonotype was detected many times. This sequence joins TRBV11-2 and TRBJ2-7; TRBD1 agrees at 9 bases. This CDR3 has 16 residues. Germline V lookup: CDR1 SGHAT, CDR2 FQNNGV. With V trimmed by 1 base and J by 6 bases, 10 bases remained unmatched. The CDR3 here is CASSLGVGQGKGEQYF. In DNA form, the CDR3 reads TGTGCCAGCAGCTTAGGAGTGGGACAGGGTAAAGGCGAGCAGTACTTC.

This clonotype was observed many times. The rearrangement links TRBV9 to TRBJ2-1; 10 bases are a match to TRBD2. After removal of 0 bases from V and 3 bases from J, the junction contained 9 bases not matched to a gene. The CDR3 runs 18 residues. Germline V gene lookup returns CDR1 SGDLS and CDR2 YYNGEE. CDR3 residues: CASSVAWEAGGNYNEQFF. For the CDR3, the DNA is TGTGCCAGCAGCGTAGCTTGGGAAGCGGGAGGGAACTACAATGAGCAGTTCTTC.

The chain carries TRBV12-3 or TRBV12-4 and TRBJ2-5, with 8 bases identical to TRBD2. CDR3 length equals 16 residues. V dropped 7 bases and J dropped 4; count of bases not matched to a gene: 14. CDR3 in amino acids: CASTSLRPGGRETQYF. For the CDR3, the DNA is TGTGCCAGCACCTCCTTACGGCCGGGAGGGAGAGAGACCCAGTACTTC.

This clonotype occurred many times. This chain links TRBV15 with TRBJ1-1; D is uncertain. Trimming took 0 bases from V and 11 from J, leaving 13 bases between them. The CDR3 loop spans 13 amino acids. Per the germline V gene, CDR1 is LNHNV and CDR2 is YYDKDF (reference sequence). The CDR3 spells CATSRDVSGAAFF. CDR3 DNA sequence: TGTGCCACCAGCAGAGATGTATCGGGTGCGGCTTTCTTT.

This clonotype was detected ten times or more. V and J are TRBV13 and TRBJ2-2, with 8 bases matching TRBD1. The CDR3 runs to 13 residues. CDR1 and CDR2 (germline): PRHDT, FYEKMQ (reference sequence). J was trimmed by 8 bases and V by 6 bases; bases with no gene match: 5. CDR3 sequence reads: CASSRTGSGELFF. CDR3 DNA: TGTGCCAGCAGTCGGACAGGGTCTGGGGAGCTGTTTTTT.

Ten or more counts support this clonotype. CDR3 protein: CASSQGVGELFF. The DNA for the CDR3 is TGTGCCAGCAGCCAAGGCGTCGGGGAGCTGTTTTTT. The rearrangement uses TRBV3-1 and TRBJ2-2; the D is unclear. Trimming removed 1 base from V and 7 bases from J, with 4 bases in between. The CDR3 sequence is 12 residues long. CDR1 is LGHDT, CDR2 YNNKEL, per germline (reference sequence).

The V and J genes are TRBV2 and TRBJ1-5; no clear D gene. Germline V gene sequence: CDR1 SNHLY, CDR2 FYNNEI. V was clipped by 6 bases and J by 0 bases, with 9 bases between them. The CDR3 contains 14 residues. The CDR3, as DNA: TGTGCCAGCAGCTTTAGGTTTAGCAATCAGCCCCAGCATTTT. The encoded protein is CASSFRFSNQPQHF.

The chain is built from TRBV30 and TRBJ2-1; possible D gene TRBD2, 5 bases. This CDR3 has 13 residues. Germline-derived CDR1 and CDR2 are GTSNPN and SVGIG (reference sequence). V was trimmed by 3 bases and J by 3 bases, leaving 9 bases between them. The CDR3 DNA reads TGTGCCTGGAGCCCAACTAGCTACAATGAGCAGTTCTTC. It codes for CAWSPTSYNEQFF.

This clonotype was seen repeatedly, ten times or more. The chain employs TRBV7-2 and TRBJ1-3; the D gene is possibly TRBD1 (5 bases). The CDR3 has 16 amino acids. The germline V gene has CDR1 SGHTA and CDR2 FQGNSA. The V end was cut by 5 bases, the J end by 3 bases, with 17 bases between. The CDR3: CASSRGGGQRGNTIYF. The CDR3 DNA reads as TGTGCCAGCAGCCGGGGCGGGGGTCAGCGTGGAAACACCATATATTTT.

In this sample, this clonotype turned up a few times. The genes are TRBV5-6 and TRBJ2-5; 7 nucleotides align to TRBD2. The CDR3 runs to 15 residues. The trim removed 0 bases at V and 0 bases at J, leaving 2 bases unmatched. Germline loops: CDR1 SGHDT, CDR2 YYEEEE. Written as DNA, the CDR3 is TGTGCCAGCAGCTTGGGGCTAGCGGACCAAGAGACCCAGTACTTC. The encoded protein is CASSLGLADQETQYF.

This clonotype was picked up many times. The chain recombines TRBV20-1 with TRBJ2-1; D gene uncertain. The CDR3 runs 12 residues. CDR1 and CDR2 (germline): DFQATT, SNEGSKA (reference sequence). The V end was cut by 5 bases, the J end by 7 bases, with 12 bases between. CDR3 nucleotides: TGCAGTGCTCGGGCCTACGGGAATGAGCAGTTCTTC. Translation: CSARAYGNEQFF.

Many counts were recorded for this clonotype. The chain uses TRBV20-1 and TRBJ1-1; TRBD1 matches at 7 bases. CDR3 length: 14 residues. J lost 0 bases, V lost 0 bases, and 1 base had no gene match. The germline CDR1 and CDR2 sequences are DFQATT and SNEGSKA (reference sequence). CDR3 loop: CSAREGQMNTEAFF. For the CDR3, the DNA is TGCAGTGCTAGAGAGGGACAGATGAACACTGAAGCTTTCTTT.

This clonotype was seen repeatedly, ten times or more. The gene calls are TRBV11-2 and TRBJ2-6; possibly TRBD1 or TRBD2 for D (6 bases each). The CDR3 has 17 residues. The ends were cut back, 3 bases at V and 1 base at J, with 13 bases in the middle. Germline values: CDR1 SGHAT, CDR2 FQNNGV. As DNA, the CDR3 is TGTGCCAGCAGCTTGGGAGGAGGGACATCTGGGGCCAACGTCCTGACTTTC. This encodes CASSLGGGTSGANVLTF.

The sample holds many counts of this clonotype. The V and J genes are TRBV7-2 and TRBJ1-2, with 7 bases aligning to TRBD1. The CDR3 runs to 14 residues. From germline, CDR1 is SGHTA and CDR2 FQGNSA. J gave up 0 bases and V 3 bases, and 1 base lay outside the gene matches. Written as DNA, the CDR3 is TGTGCCAGCAGCTTCGACAGGGCTAACTATGGCTACACCTTC. It codes for CASSFDRANYGYTF.

In its sample, this clonotype was seen many times. V gene TRBV6-6 combines with J gene TRBJ2-3, with D maybe TRBD2 (6 bases). V was shortened by 6 bases and J by 4 bases, with 20 bases between the two germline ends. This CDR3 comprises 16 residues. Germline V gene data show CDR1 as MNHNY and CDR2 as SVGAGI (reference sequence). The CDR3 spells CASSANAGIGADTQYF. DNA of the CDR3: TGTGCCAGCAGCGCGAACGCGGGGATTGGGGCAGATACGCAGTATTTT.

This chain joins TRBV20-1 and TRBJ2-7; D ambiguous. Germline CDR1 and CDR2: DFQATT and SNEGSKA (reference sequence). V was cut by 6 bases and J by 0 bases, with 9 bases left in between. This CDR3 spans 12 amino acids. CDR3: CSANELSYEQYF. The CDR3 coding sequence is TGCAGTGCAAACGAGCTCTCCTACGAGCAGTACTTC.

There are many counts of this clonotype. The rearrangement joins TRBV5-6 to TRBJ2-1; D gene uncertain. Germline CDR1 SGHDT, CDR2 YYEEEE. The CDR3 extends over 14 amino acids. Trimming shortened V by 1 base and J by 5 bases, and 10 bases separated the two germline ends. The CDR3 bases are TGTGCCAGCAGCTTGTACATCTACGACAATGAGCAGTTCTTC. Translation gives CASSLYIYDNEQFF.

This clonotype was found many times. V and J are TRBV20-1 and TRBJ2-2, with TRBD2 matching 7 bases. This CDR3 contains 16 residues. Germline V gives CDR1 DFQATT, CDR2 SNEGSKA (reference sequence). The ends lost 3 bases at V and 6 bases at J; junction bases unmatched: 13. The CDR3, as DNA: TGCAGTGCTAGCTCGGGGGAGGGCCGAAACGCCGGGGAGCTGTTTTTT. Its protein product is CSASSGEGRNAGELFF.

This clonotype was counted at least ten times. J is TRBJ2-5 and V is TRBV2; D gene unclear. The V gene lost 6 bases and the J gene lost 4 bases, with 12 bases spanning the gap. The CDR3 loop spans 13 amino acids. CDR1 and CDR2 from the germline V gene are SNHLY and FYNNEI. CDR3 bases: TGTGCCAGCAGGGCAGGTTGGACAGAGACCCAGTACTTC. Amino acids: CASRAGWTETQYF.

In its sample, this clonotype was seen many times. The chain employs TRBV3-1 and TRBJ2-7, with 16 bases aligning to TRBD2. The trim removed 3 bases at V and 7 bases at J, leaving 6 bases unmatched. CDR3 size: 16 residues. Per germline, CDR1 LGHDT and CDR2 YNNKEL (reference sequence). CDR3 DNA: TGTGCCAGCAGCCAGGGGACTAGCGGGAGGGCCCGAGAGCAGTACTTC. Translated: CASSQGTSGRAREQYF.

This clonotype appeared many times. The gene calls are TRBV7-2 and TRBJ2-3, with 12 bases that match TRBD2. This CDR3 contains 16 residues. Germline trimming cut 1 base from V and 6 bases from J; bases unmatched to any gene: 5. CDR1 is SGHTA, CDR2 FQGNSA, per germline. The CDR3 reads CASSLGPSGGADTQYF. The CDR3 coding sequence is TGTGCCAGCAGCTTAGGCCCTAGCGGGGGGGCCGATACGCAGTATTTT.

This clonotype has a count of ten or more. The V and J genes are TRBV10-3 and TRBJ2-7; 15 bases fit TRBD2. The CDR3 contains 21 residues. V was pared by 0 bases and J by 0 bases, with 12 bases of the junction left unmatched. Germline V lookup: CDR1 ENHRY, CDR2 SYGVKD. CDR3 sequence reads: CAISESNPGLAGGTISYEQYF. The CDR3 DNA sequence: TGTGCCATCAGTGAGTCCAATCCGGGACTAGCGGGAGGCACGATCTCCTACGAGCAGTACTTC.